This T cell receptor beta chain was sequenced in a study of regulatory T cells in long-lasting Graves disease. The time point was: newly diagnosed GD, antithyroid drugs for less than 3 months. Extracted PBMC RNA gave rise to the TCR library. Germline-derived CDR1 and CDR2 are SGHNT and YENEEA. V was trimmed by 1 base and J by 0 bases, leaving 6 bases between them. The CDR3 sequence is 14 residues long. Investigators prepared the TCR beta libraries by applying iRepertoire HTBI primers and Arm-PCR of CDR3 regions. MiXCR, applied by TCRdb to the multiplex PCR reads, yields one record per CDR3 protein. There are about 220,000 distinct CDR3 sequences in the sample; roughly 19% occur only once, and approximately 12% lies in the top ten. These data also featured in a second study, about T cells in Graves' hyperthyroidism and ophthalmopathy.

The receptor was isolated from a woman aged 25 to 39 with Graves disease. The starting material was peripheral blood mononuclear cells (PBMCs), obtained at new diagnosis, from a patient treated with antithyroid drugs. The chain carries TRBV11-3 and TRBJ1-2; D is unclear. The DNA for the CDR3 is TGTGCCAGCAGCTTAGCTTTTACTAACTATGGCTACACCTTC. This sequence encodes CASSLAFTNYGYTF.